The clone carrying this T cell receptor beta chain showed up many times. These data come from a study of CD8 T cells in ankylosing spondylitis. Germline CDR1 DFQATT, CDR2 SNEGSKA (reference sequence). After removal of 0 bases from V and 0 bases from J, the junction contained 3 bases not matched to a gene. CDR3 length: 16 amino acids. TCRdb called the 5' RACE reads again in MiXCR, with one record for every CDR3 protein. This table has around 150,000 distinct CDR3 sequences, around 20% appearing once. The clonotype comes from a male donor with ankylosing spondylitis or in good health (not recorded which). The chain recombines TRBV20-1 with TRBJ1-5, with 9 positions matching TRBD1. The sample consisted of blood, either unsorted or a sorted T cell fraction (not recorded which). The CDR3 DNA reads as TGCAGTGCTAGAGATGGGACAGGGAATAGCAATCAGCCCCAGCATTTT. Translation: CSARDGTGNSNQPQHF.